What follows describes a single T cell receptor (beta chain). This clonotype appeared many times. Its antigen specificity is not known. No much larger clone is present one base from it, and per-base qualities are unavailable. The time point label, read with the paper, signifies: persistent/refractory GD, antithyroid drugs over 5 years with positive TRAb. RNA was extracted from PBMCs in TRIzol for both TCR sequencing and RNA sequencing. The diagnosis of Graves' disease followed American Thyroid Association guidelines. The patients came from an endocrinology department in Xi'an, China. Each patient gave approximately 10 milliliters of peripheral blood, collected in an EDTA anticoagulant tube. PBMCs were isolated by Ficoll Paque Plus density gradient separation without further T cell sorting. An Agilent 2100 Bioanalyzer and agarose gel were used to assess RNA quality, and a NanoDrop 2000 was used to measure RNA concentration.

The data derive from a study of regulatory T cells in long-lasting Graves disease (dated by TCRdb to the early 2020s). Study-level background: Persistent Graves' disease was defined as persistently positive TSH receptor autoantibodies together with antithyroid drug treatment for over 5 years. Patients with persistent Graves' disease were compared with patients with newly diagnosed Graves' disease using TCR sequencing and RNA sequencing of peripheral blood. The study took place in China and was registered as a clinical trial. TCR sequencing covered some 13 persistent and around 20 newly diagnosed Graves' disease patients, some 35 samples in total. On average, persistent Graves' disease patients in the clinical cohort had been on antithyroid drugs for about 9.7 years.

Library construction relied on multiplex PCR. Sequenced using an Illumina HiSeq 4000. CDR3 regions were amplified by Arm-PCR with iRepertoire HTBI primers to construct TCR beta libraries. Before sequencing, the PCR products underwent gel purification. Turning to the authors' computational methods: Gene usage analysis of CDR3 amino acid clonotypes relied on the approximately 60 TRBV and fewer than 15 TRBJ segments identified across samples. COPE and FqMerger were used to merge filtered high-quality paired reads into contigs. BLAST was used to align contigs to IMGT TRBV, TRBD and TRBJ reference genes, and CDR3 was defined according to IMGT. Highly expanded clones were defined as clonotypes with a frequency above 0.1%. Repertoire diversity was measured by Shannon entropy, and V-J evenness by the Gini coefficient. A clonotype found in more than one individual was treated as public. The public reads were reprocessed in TCRdb via fastp at Q25 and MiXCR, keeping in-frame beta chains. Identical CDR3 protein sequences are pooled into one entry, listed with their most common genes and DNA. The V and J calls were determined by TCRdb, not by the authors. This sample holds around 400,000 distinct CDR3 sequences; approximately 25% were observed only once. The ten largest clones represent approximately 30% of the sample.

What the study reported, not specific to this receptor: Sequencing and analysis were limited to the TCR beta chain. Lower TCR Shannon entropy and fewer highly expanded clones were observed in persistent Graves' disease patients than in newly diagnosed patients, which suggested clonal expansion. The authors noted that the small sample size was a limitation that may lower accuracy. TRBV28, TRBJ1-2 and TRBJ2-5 were preferentially used in persistent disease, while TRBV20-1 and TRBJ2-1 were favored in newly diagnosed disease. Persistent patients shared more public clonotypes among themselves (2,741) than newly diagnosed patients did (over 900). Because the primary lesion, thyroid tissue, could not be accessed, the study looked at peripheral blood alone.

V and J are truncated by 7 bases and 0 bases respectively, leaving an intervening sequence of 9 bases. Counted from cysteine to phenylalanine, this CDR3 has 14 amino acids. Just CDR3 DNA is preserved here, 42 bases in frame from base 1. The CDR1 and CDR2 encoded by the germline V gene are SNHLY and FYNNEI. The receptor was isolated from a woman between 35 and 50 years old with Graves disease. Donor details come from another sample of the same person, matched by shared clones. Sequences were derived from peripheral blood mononuclear cells (PBMCs), sampled when the disease was refractory, from a patient treated with antithyroid drugs. The rearrangement combines TRBV2 with TRBJ2-2; 5 matching bases give a weak D call of TRBD1. The CDR3 protein: CASIARANTGELFF. The sequence in DNA is TGTGCCAGCATAGCCAGGGCGAACACCGGGGAGCTGTTTTTT.